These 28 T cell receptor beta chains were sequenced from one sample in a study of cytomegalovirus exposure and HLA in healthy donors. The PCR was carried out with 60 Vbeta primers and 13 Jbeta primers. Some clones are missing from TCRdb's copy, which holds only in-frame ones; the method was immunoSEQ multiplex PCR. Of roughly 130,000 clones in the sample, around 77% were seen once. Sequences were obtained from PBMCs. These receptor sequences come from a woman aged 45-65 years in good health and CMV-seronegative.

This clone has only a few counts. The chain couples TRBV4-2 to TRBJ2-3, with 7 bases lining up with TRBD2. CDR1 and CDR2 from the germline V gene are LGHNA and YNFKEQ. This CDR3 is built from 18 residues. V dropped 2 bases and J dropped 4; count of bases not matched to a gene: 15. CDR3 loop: CASSQTVTSFNRPDTQYF. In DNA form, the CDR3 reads TGTGCCAGCAGCCAAACCGTGACTAGCTTCAACCGTCCAGATACGCAGTATTTT.

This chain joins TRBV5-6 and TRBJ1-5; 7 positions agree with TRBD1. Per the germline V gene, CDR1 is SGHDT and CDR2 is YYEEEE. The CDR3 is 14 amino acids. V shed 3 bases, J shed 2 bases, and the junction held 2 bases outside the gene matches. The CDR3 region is CASSYGQGNQPQHF. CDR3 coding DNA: TGTGCCAGCAGCTACGGACAGGGCAATCAGCCCCAGCATTTT.

CDR3 DNA: TGTGCCAGCAGTTTTAGCCTAGCGGGAGGGTCCTCCTACAATGAGCAGTTCTTC. It encodes CASSFSLAGGSSYNEQFF. The chain joins TRBV27 to TRBJ2-1; 12 bases agree with TRBD2. There are 18 residues in the CDR3. Germline values: CDR1 MNHEY, CDR2 SMNVEV (reference sequence). The V segment lost 3 bases and the J segment 0 bases; nucleotides outside the gene matches: 6.

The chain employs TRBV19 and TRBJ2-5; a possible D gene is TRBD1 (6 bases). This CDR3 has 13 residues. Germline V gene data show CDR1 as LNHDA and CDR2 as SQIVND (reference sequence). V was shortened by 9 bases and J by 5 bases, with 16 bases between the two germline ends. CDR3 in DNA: TGTGCCAGCGGGACAAGCACCTCGGAGACCCAGTACTTC. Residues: CASGTSTSETQYF.

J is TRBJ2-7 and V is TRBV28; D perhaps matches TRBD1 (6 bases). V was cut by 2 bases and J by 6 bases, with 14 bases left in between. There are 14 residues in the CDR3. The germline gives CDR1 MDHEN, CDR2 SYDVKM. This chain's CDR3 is CASSLLHREGEQYF. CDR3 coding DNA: TGTGCCAGCAGTTTACTACACAGGGAAGGCGAGCAGTACTTC. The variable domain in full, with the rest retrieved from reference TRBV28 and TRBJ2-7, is DVKVTQSSRYLVKRTGEKVFLECVQDMDHENMFWYRQDPGLGLRLIYFSYDVKMKEKGDIPEGYSVSREKKERFSLILESASTNQTSMYLCASSLLHREGEQYFGPGTRLTVT.

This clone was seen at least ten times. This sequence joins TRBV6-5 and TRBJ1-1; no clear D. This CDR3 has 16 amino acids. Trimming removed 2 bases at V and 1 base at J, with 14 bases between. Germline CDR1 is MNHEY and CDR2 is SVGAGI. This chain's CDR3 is CASSYTPNRPNTEAFF. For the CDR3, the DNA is TGTGCCAGCAGTTACACCCCTAACAGACCGAACACTGAAGCTTTCTTT.

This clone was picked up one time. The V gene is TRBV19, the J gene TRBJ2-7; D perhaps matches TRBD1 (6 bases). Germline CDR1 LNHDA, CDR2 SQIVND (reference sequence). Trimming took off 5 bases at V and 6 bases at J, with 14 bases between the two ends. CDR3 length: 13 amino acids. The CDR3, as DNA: TGTGCCAGTAGTCCGCATCCACAGGGCGAGCAGTACGTC. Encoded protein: CASSPHPQGEQYV.

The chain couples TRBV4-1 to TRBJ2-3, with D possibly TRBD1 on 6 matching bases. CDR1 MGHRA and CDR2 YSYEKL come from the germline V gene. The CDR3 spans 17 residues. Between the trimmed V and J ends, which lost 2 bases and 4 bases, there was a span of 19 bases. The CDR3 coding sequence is TGCGCCAGCAGCCAACCATTAAACAGGGAAACGGCAGATACGCAGTATTTT. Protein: CASSQPLNRETADTQYF.

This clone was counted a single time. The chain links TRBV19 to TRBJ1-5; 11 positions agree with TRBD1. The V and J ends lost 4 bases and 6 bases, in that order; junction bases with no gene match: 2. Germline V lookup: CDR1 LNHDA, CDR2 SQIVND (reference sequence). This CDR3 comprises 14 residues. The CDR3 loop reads CASSRGQGGQPQHF. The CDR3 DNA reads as TGTGCCAGTAGTAGGGGACAGGGGGGTCAGCCCCAGCATTTT. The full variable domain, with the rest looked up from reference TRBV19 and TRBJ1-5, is DGGITQSPKYLFRKEGQNVTLSCEQNLNHDAMYWYRQDPGQGLRLIYYSQIVNDFQKGDIAEGYSVSREKKESFPLTVTSAQKNPTAFYLCASSRGQGGQPQHFGDGTRLSIL.

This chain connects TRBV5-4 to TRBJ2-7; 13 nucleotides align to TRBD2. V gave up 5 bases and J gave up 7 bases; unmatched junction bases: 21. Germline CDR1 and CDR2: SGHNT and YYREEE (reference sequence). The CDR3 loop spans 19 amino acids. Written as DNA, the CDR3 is TGTGCCAGCAGTTCCGGACCGGTTACAAGGACTAGCGGGGGCAAGGAGCAGTACGTC. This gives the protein CASSSGPVTRTSGGKEQYV.

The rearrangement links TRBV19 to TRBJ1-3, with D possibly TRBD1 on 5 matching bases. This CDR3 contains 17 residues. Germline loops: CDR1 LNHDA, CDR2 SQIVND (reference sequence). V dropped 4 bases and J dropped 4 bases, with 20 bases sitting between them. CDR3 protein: CASSTPFRGDPGNTIYF. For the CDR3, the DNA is TGTGCCAGTAGTACCCCTTTTCGGGGGGATCCAGGAAACACCATATATTTT. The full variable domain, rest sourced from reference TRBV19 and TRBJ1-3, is DGGITQSPKYLFRKEGQNVTLSCEQNLNHDAMYWYRQDPGQGLRLIYYSQIVNDFQKGDIAEGYSVSREKKESFPLTVTSAQKNPTAFYLCASSTPFRGDPGNTIYFGEGSWLTVV.

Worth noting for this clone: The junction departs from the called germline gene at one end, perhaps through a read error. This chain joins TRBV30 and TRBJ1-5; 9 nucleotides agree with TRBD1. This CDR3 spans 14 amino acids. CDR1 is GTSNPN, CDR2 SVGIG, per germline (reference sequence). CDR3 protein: CAWIGQGLGQPQNF. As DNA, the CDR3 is TGTGCCTGGATCGGACAGGGGCTGGGTCAGCCCCAGAATTTT.

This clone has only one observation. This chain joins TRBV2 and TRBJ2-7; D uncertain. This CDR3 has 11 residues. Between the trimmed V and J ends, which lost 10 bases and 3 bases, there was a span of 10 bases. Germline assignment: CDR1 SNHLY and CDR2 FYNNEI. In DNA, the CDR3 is TGTGCCACCCTCACAAGCTACGAGCAGTACTTC. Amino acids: CATLTSYEQYF.

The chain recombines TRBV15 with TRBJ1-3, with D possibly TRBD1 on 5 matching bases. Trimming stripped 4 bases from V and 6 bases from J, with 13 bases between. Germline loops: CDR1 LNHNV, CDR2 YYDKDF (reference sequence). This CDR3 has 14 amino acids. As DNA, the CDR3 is TGTGCCACCAGCAACCGACAGCTCTCAAACACCATATATTTT. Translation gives CATSNRQLSNTIYF. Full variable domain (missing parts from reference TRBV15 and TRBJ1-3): DAMVIQNPRYQVTQFGKPVTLSCSQTLNHNVMYWYQQKSSQAPKLLFHYYDKDFNNEADTPDNFQSRRPNTSFCFLDIRSPGLGDTAMYLCATSNRQLSNTIYFGEGSWLTVV.

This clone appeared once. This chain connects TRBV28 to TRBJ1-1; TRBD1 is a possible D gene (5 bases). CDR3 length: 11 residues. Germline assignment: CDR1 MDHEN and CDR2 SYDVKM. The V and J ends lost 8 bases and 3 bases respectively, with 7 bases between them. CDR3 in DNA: TGTGCCAGCGCAGGGTACACTGAAGCTTTCTTT. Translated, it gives CASAGYTEAFF.

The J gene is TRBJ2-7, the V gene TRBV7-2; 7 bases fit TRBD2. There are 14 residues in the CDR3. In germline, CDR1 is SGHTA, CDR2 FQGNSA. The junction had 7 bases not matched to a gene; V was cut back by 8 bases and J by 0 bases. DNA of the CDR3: TGTGCCAGCGGATTGGGGGGGAGCTCCTACGAGCAGTACTTC. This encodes CASGLGGSSYEQYF.

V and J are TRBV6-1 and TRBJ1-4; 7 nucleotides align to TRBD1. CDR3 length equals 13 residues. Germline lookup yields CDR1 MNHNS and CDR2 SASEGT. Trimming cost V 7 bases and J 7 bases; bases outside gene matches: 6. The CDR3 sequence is CASIRQGGEKLFF. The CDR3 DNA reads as TGTGCCAGCATCAGACAGGGCGGTGAAAAACTGTTTTTT.

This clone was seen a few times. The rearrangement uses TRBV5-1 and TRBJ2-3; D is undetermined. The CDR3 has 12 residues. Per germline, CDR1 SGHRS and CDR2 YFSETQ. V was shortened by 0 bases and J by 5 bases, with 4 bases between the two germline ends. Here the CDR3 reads CASSLVLDTQYF. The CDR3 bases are TGCGCCAGCAGCTTGGTATTAGATACGCAGTATTTT. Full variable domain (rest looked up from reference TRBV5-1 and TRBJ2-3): KAGVTQTPRYLIKTRGQQVTLSCSPISGHRSVSWYQQTPGQGLQFLFEYFSETQRNKGNFPGRFSGRQFSNSRSEMNVSTLELGDSALYLCASSLVLDTQYFGPGTRLTVL.

The CDR3 is CASSNTQGYTEAFF. The CDR3 DNA sequence: TGTGCCAGCAGTAACACACAGGGTTATACTGAAGCTTTCTTT. The V gene is TRBV27, the J gene TRBJ1-1, with D maybe TRBD1 (6 bases). The CDR3 covers 14 residues. CDR1 MNHEY and CDR2 SMNVEV come from the germline V gene (reference sequence). Trimming pared 5 bases from V and 5 bases from J, leaving 15 bases between.

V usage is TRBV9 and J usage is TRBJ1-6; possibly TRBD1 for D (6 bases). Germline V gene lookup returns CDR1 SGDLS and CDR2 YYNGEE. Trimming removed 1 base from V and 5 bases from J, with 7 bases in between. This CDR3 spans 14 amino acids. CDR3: CASSVSGDNSPLHF. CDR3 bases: TGTGCCAGCAGCGTATCAGGGGATAATTCACCCCTCCACTTT.

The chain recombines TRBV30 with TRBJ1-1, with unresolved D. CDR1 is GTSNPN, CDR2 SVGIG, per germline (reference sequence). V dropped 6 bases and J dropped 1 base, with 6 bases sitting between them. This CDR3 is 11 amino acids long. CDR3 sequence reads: CACSWNTEAFF. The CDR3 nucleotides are TGTGCCTGTTCTTGGAACACTGAAGCTTTCTTT.

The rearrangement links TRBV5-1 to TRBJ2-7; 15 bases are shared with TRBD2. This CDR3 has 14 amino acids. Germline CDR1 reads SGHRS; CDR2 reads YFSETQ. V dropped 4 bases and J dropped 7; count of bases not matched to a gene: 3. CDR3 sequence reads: CASSRGLAGGEQYF. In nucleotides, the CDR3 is TGCGCCAGCAGCCGGGGACTAGCGGGAGGAGAGCAGTACTTC.

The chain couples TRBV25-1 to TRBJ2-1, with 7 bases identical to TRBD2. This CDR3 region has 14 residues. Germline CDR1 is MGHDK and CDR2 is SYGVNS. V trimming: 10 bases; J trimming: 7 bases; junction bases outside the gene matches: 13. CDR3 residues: CAITLAGAANEQFF. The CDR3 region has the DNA TGTGCCATCACCCTGGCGGGAGCAGCAAATGAGCAGTTCTTC.

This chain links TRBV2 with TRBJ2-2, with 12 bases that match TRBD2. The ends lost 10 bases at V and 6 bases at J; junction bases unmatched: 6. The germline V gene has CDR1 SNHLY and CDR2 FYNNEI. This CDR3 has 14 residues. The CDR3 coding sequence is TGTGCCACCCGACTAGCGGGAGCGGCCGGGGAGCTGTTTTTT. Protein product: CATRLAGAAGELFF. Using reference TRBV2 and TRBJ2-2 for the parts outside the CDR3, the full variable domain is EPEVTQTPSHQVTQMGQEVILRCVPISNHLYFYWYRQILGQKVEFLVSFYNNEISEKSEIFDDQFSVERPDGSNFTLKIRSTKLEDSAMYFCATRLAGAAGELFFGEGSRLTVL.

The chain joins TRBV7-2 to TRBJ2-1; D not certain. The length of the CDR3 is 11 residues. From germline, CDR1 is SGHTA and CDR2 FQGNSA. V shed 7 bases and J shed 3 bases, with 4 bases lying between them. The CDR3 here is CASNYYNEQFF. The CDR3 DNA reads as TGTGCCAGCAACTACTACAATGAGCAGTTCTTC.

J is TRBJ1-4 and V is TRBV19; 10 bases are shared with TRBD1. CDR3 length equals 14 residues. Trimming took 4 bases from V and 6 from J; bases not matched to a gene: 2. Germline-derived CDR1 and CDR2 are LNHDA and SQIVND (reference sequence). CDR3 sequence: CASSRDRGHEKLFF. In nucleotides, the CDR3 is TGTGCCAGTAGTAGGGACAGGGGCCATGAAAAACTGTTTTTT.

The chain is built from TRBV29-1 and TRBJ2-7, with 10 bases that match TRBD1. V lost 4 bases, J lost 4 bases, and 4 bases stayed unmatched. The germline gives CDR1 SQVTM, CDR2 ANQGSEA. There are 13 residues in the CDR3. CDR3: CSVGTGGTYEQYF. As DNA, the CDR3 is TGCAGCGTTGGGACAGGGGGTACGTACGAGCAGTACTTC.

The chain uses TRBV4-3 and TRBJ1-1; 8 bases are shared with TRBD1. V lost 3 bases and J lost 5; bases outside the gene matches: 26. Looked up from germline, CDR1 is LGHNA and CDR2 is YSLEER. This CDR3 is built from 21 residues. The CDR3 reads CASSQWGQAAMNGRVETEAFF. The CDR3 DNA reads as TGCGCCAGCAGCCAGTGGGGACAGGCTGCCATGAACGGACGAGTGGAGACTGAAGCTTTCTTT.